This is a list of T cell receptor beta chains from one sample in a study of CD4 T cells in relation to SARS-CoV-2 and coronaviruses. TCRdb's table, derived via immunoSEQ multiplex PCR, lists solely in-frame clones and lacks some. The table lists about 60,000 clones, about 91% of them singletons. The sequenced material came from naive CD4+ T cells from PBMCs. The receptor set was obtained from an adult with COVID-19. Each CDR3 is given with its conserved first and last residue. The D gene is left open where the match is weak. Size values are once, few and many counts, or a class for expanded clones, and some rows have none.

j_call: TRBJ2-3; clone_size: -; v_call: TRBV7-3; d_call: TRBD2; cdr3_nt: TGTGCCAGCAGCTCGGTAGCGGGAGGCGCAGATACGCAGTATTTT; cdr3_aa: CASSSVAGGADTQYF
j_call: TRBJ2-5; clone_size: -; v_call: TRBV30; d_call: TRBD2; cdr3_nt: TGTGCCTGGAGGTTAGCGGGAGGAACAGAGACCCAGTACTTC; cdr3_aa: CAWRLAGGTETQYF
j_call: TRBJ1-1; clone_size: -; v_call: TRBV11-1; d_call: -; cdr3_nt: TGTGCCAGCCGACCCGGGACACCTGGCTACACTGAAGCTTTCTTT; cdr3_aa: CASRPGTPGYTEAFF
j_call: TRBJ2-7; clone_size: once; v_call: TRBV6-6; d_call: TRBD1; cdr3_nt: TGTGCCAGCAGTTCCGCGGACAGGGGGGCCTACGAGCAGTACTTC; cdr3_aa: CASSSADRGAYEQYF
j_call: TRBJ2-1; clone_size: -; v_call: TRBV7-6; d_call: -; cdr3_nt: TGTGCCAGCAGCCCCTGGCCTACCGGCCCGACCTACAATGAGCAGTTCTTC; cdr3_aa: CASSPWPTGPTYNEQFF
j_call: TRBJ1-2; clone_size: -; v_call: TRBV23-1; d_call: -; cdr3_nt: TGCGCCAGCAGCTCCAAAACAGTGGACTATGGCTACACCTTC; cdr3_aa: CASSSKTVDYGYTF
j_call: TRBJ1-1; clone_size: once; v_call: TRBV19; d_call: -; cdr3_nt: TGTGCCAGTAGTATAGATCAAGGGGACGGCCTGAACACTGAAGCTTTCTTT; cdr3_aa: CASSIDQGDGLNTEAFF
j_call: TRBJ2-6; clone_size: once; v_call: TRBV7-9; d_call: -; cdr3_nt: TGTGCCAGCAGCTTAAAGGAATTTGGGGCCAACGTCCTGACTTTC; cdr3_aa: CASSLKEFGANVLTF
j_call: TRBJ2-2; clone_size: -; v_call: TRBV5-8; d_call: TRBD2; cdr3_nt: TGTGCCAGCAGCCCATTCGGACTAGCGGGAGGGATGAACACCGGGGAGCTGTTTTTT; cdr3_aa: CASSPFGLAGGMNTGELFF
j_call: TRBJ1-6; clone_size: -; v_call: TRBV6-1; d_call: -; cdr3_nt: TGTGCCAGCAGTGAATGGGGCGGGTACGGGGTTAATTCACCCCTCCACTTT; cdr3_aa: CASSEWGGYGVNSPLHF
j_call: TRBJ1-1; clone_size: few; v_call: TRBV7-9; d_call: TRBD1; cdr3_nt: TGTGCCAGCAGCTGGGGACAGGGCTACACTGAAGCTTTCTTT; cdr3_aa: CASSWGQGYTEAFF
j_call: TRBJ2-7; clone_size: once; v_call: TRBV5-1; d_call: TRBD1; cdr3_nt: TGCGCCAGCAGCCCTATCCGACAGGGTGGGTCCTACGAGCAGTACTTC; cdr3_aa: CASSPIRQGGSYEQYF
j_call: TRBJ2-5; clone_size: once; v_call: TRBV18; d_call: TRBD2; cdr3_nt: TGTGCCAGCTCACCACCTAGCGGGAGTCGTCGAGAGACCCAGTACTTC; cdr3_aa: CASSPPSGSRRETQYF
j_call: TRBJ2-7; clone_size: once; v_call: TRBV29-1; d_call: -; cdr3_nt: TGCAGCGTTTCGGCTCAGGGCTCCAACGAGCAGTACTTC; cdr3_aa: CSVSAQGSNEQYF
j_call: TRBJ1-2; clone_size: -; v_call: TRBV7-9; d_call: -; cdr3_nt: TGTGCCAGCGGCGGGGCTAACTATGGCTACACCTTC; cdr3_aa: CASGGANYGYTF
j_call: TRBJ1-4; clone_size: -; v_call: TRBV5-5; d_call: -; cdr3_nt: TGTGCCAGCAGGTCCGCCGGTACAACTAATGAAAAACTGTTTTTT; cdr3_aa: CASRSAGTTNEKLFF
j_call: TRBJ2-2; clone_size: -; v_call: TRBV27; d_call: -; cdr3_nt: TGTGCCAGCAGTTTCTTACTACCCAAGGACTTCCCGGAGAGGTACACCGGGGAGCTGTTTTTT; cdr3_aa: CASSFLLPKDFPERYTGELFF
j_call: TRBJ1-1; clone_size: few; v_call: TRBV7-3; d_call: -; cdr3_nt: TGTGCCAGCAGCCCAGCGGGGGTTACTGAAGCTTTCTTT; cdr3_aa: CASSPAGVTEAFF
j_call: TRBJ2-7; clone_size: -; v_call: TRBV3-1/TRBV3-2; d_call: -; cdr3_nt: TGTGCCAGCAGGGGGGCTAGCGGAACCTACGAGCAGTACTTC; cdr3_aa: CASRGASGTYEQYF
j_call: TRBJ1-4; clone_size: -; v_call: TRBV7-9; d_call: -; cdr3_nt: TGTGCCAGCAGCTTAGCGCTCGGGGGGAAAAAACTGTTTTTT; cdr3_aa: CASSLALGGKKLFF
j_call: TRBJ2-1; clone_size: -; v_call: TRBV4-1; d_call: -; cdr3_nt: TGCGCCAGCAGCCAATACGAAGTAGCGGCCCTGTTCTTC; cdr3_aa: CASSQYEVAALFF
j_call: TRBJ1-1; clone_size: once; v_call: TRBV27; d_call: TRBD1; cdr3_nt: TGTGCCAGCAGCCCTAGGACAGGGAGGAACACTGAAGCTTTCTTT; cdr3_aa: CASSPRTGRNTEAFF
j_call: TRBJ1-1; clone_size: -; v_call: TRBV19; d_call: -; cdr3_nt: TGTGCCAGTAGTATCGCTCCAGGAGACACTGAAGCTTTCTTT; cdr3_aa: CASSIAPGDTEAFF
j_call: TRBJ2-1; clone_size: -; v_call: TRBV11-2; d_call: -; cdr3_nt: TGTGCCAGCACCCTCAGGCGGGATATTTCCTACAATGAGCAGTTCTTC; cdr3_aa: CASTLRRDISYNEQFF
j_call: TRBJ2-2; clone_size: -; v_call: TRBV7-9; d_call: -; cdr3_nt: TGTGCCAGCAGCTTAGCCGGGAGCGTGGCCGGGGAGCTGTTTTTT; cdr3_aa: CASSLAGSVAGELFF
j_call: TRBJ2-2; clone_size: -; v_call: TRBV5-6; d_call: -; cdr3_nt: TGTGCCAGTACCAGGGTCCCCGACGCCGGGGAGCTGTTTTTT; cdr3_aa: CASTRVPDAGELFF
j_call: TRBJ2-7; clone_size: -; v_call: TRBV18; d_call: -; cdr3_nt: TGTGCCAGCTCACCATCGACGGTAGAATACGAGCAGTACTTC; cdr3_aa: CASSPSTVEYEQYF
j_call: TRBJ2-7; clone_size: -; v_call: TRBV4-3; d_call: -; cdr3_nt: TGCGCCAGCAGCCAAGATCGGGACGGTGCCTACGAGCAGTACTTC; cdr3_aa: CASSQDRDGAYEQYF
j_call: TRBJ2-7; clone_size: few; v_call: TRBV19; d_call: TRBD2; cdr3_nt: TGTGCCAGTAGTAGATTACTAGCGGGTCACTCCTACGAGCAGTACTTC; cdr3_aa: CASSRLLAGHSYEQYF
j_call: TRBJ2-5; clone_size: -; v_call: TRBV7-2; d_call: -; cdr3_nt: TGTGCCAGCAGCTTAGTTGTTCGCGGACGGCAAGAGACCCAGTACTTC; cdr3_aa: CASSLVVRGRQETQYF
j_call: TRBJ2-1; clone_size: -; v_call: TRBV10-3; d_call: TRBD2; cdr3_nt: TGTGCCATCAGTATAGGACTAGATAACAATGAGCAGTTCTTC; cdr3_aa: CAISIGLDNNEQFF
j_call: TRBJ1-5; clone_size: -; v_call: TRBV7-8; d_call: -; cdr3_nt: TGTGCCAGCAGCCGGAGCAGGGAGGTCGTAAATCAGCCCCAGCATTTT; cdr3_aa: CASSRSREVVNQPQHF
j_call: TRBJ2-3; clone_size: -; v_call: TRBV12-3/TRBV12-4; d_call: -; cdr3_nt: TGTGCCAGCAGTTTCGGGGGGCTTGATACGCAGTATTTT; cdr3_aa: CASSFGGLDTQYF
j_call: TRBJ1-6; clone_size: few; v_call: TRBV7-9; d_call: -; cdr3_nt: TGTGCCAGCAGCTTGGCCCGGGTGAGGGATTCACCCCTCCACTTT; cdr3_aa: CASSLARVRDSPLHF
j_call: TRBJ1-1; clone_size: -; v_call: TRBV5-1; d_call: -; cdr3_nt: TGCGCCAGCAGCTTGGACCCGGGGGGCACTGAAGCTTTCTTT; cdr3_aa: CASSLDPGGTEAFF
j_call: TRBJ1-5; clone_size: -; v_call: TRBV4-1; d_call: TRBD1; cdr3_nt: TGCGCCAGCAGCCCTGACAGGGCGGGTAGCAATCAGCCCCAGCATTTT; cdr3_aa: CASSPDRAGSNQPQHF
j_call: TRBJ2-3; clone_size: -; v_call: TRBV5-5; d_call: -; cdr3_nt: TGTGCCAGCAGCAACCTGGGGGGGCTAAGCACAGATACGCAGTATTTT; cdr3_aa: CASSNLGGLSTDTQYF
j_call: TRBJ1-1; clone_size: few; v_call: TRBV10-1; d_call: -; cdr3_nt: TGCGCCAGCAGTGAGAATTCCGCCAGACCTGAAGCTTTCTTT; cdr3_aa: CASSENSARPEAFF
j_call: TRBJ1-5; clone_size: -; v_call: TRBV6-5; d_call: TRBD1; cdr3_nt: TGTGCCAGCAGACCAGGACAGGGTAGTCAGCCCCAGCATTTT; cdr3_aa: CASRPGQGSQPQHF
j_call: TRBJ1-1; clone_size: -; v_call: TRBV7-2; d_call: TRBD1; cdr3_nt: TGTGCCAGCAGCTTAAACAGGGGGGGCACTGAAGCTTTCTTT; cdr3_aa: CASSLNRGGTEAFF
j_call: TRBJ2-1; clone_size: -; v_call: TRBV5-1; d_call: TRBD2; cdr3_nt: TGCGCCAGCAGCTTGACTGGCGGGAGGTTCAATGAGCAGTTCTTC; cdr3_aa: CASSLTGGRFNEQFF
j_call: TRBJ1-2; clone_size: -; v_call: TRBV18; d_call: -; cdr3_nt: TGTGCCAGCTCACCACCTACTTGGGATGGCTACACCTTC; cdr3_aa: CASSPPTWDGYTF
j_call: TRBJ1-2; clone_size: once; v_call: TRBV9; d_call: TRBD1; cdr3_nt: TGTGCCAGCAGACCCTTAACCCCCGGGACAGAACCAAACTATGGCTACACCTTC; cdr3_aa: CASRPLTPGTEPNYGYTF
j_call: TRBJ2-1; clone_size: -; v_call: TRBV3-1/TRBV3-2; d_call: -; cdr3_nt: TGTGCCAGCAGTCGTTTAGGGAGTACGAATGAGCAGTTCTTC; cdr3_aa: CASSRLGSTNEQFF
j_call: TRBJ2-1; clone_size: -; v_call: TRBV21-1; d_call: -; cdr3_nt: TGTGCCGGACGTAATGAGCAGTTCTTC; cdr3_aa: CAGRNEQFF
j_call: TRBJ1-1; clone_size: -; v_call: TRBV4-1; d_call: -; cdr3_nt: TGCGCCAGTAGGAGGACGGGGAACACTGAAGCTTTCTTT; cdr3_aa: CASRRTGNTEAFF
j_call: TRBJ2-1; clone_size: -; v_call: TRBV5-1; d_call: -; cdr3_nt: TGCGCCAGCAGCTTGGATGCTGGAGGGTCCGGTGAGCAGTTCTTC; cdr3_aa: CASSLDAGGSGEQFF
j_call: TRBJ1-1; clone_size: -; v_call: TRBV28; d_call: TRBD1; cdr3_nt: TGTGCCAGCAGTCTCATCGCGGGACAGACCCCTGAAGCTTTCTTT; cdr3_aa: CASSLIAGQTPEAFF
j_call: TRBJ2-7; clone_size: -; v_call: TRBV7-8; d_call: -; cdr3_nt: TGTGCCAGCAGCGACTATTCGGCGGGCAGGGAGGAGCAGTACTTC; cdr3_aa: CASSDYSAGREEQYF
j_call: TRBJ2-7; clone_size: -; v_call: TRBV5-1; d_call: -; cdr3_nt: TGCGCCAGCAGCTTTCAGGGTCCCTACGAGCAGTACTTC; cdr3_aa: CASSFQGPYEQYF
j_call: TRBJ2-3; clone_size: -; v_call: TRBV7-8; d_call: -; cdr3_nt: TGTGCCAGCAGCTTAGCGGTAGCGCAGCACACAGATACGCAGTATTTT; cdr3_aa: CASSLAVAQHTDTQYF
j_call: TRBJ1-4; clone_size: -; v_call: TRBV5-4; d_call: -; cdr3_nt: TGTGCCAGCAGCTTCGGGGGGGGAGGTGAAAAACTGTTTTTT; cdr3_aa: CASSFGGGGEKLFF
j_call: TRBJ2-1; clone_size: -; v_call: TRBV6-2/TRBV6-3; d_call: -; cdr3_nt: TGTGCCAGCAGTTACCTGCCGGGTACCAATGAGCAGTTCTTC; cdr3_aa: CASSYLPGTNEQFF